The 20 T cell receptor beta chains presented below share a single source sample, sequenced in a study of blood T cell repertoires in COVID-19. The data were produced by immunoSEQ multiplex PCR, yet TCRdb's version contains in-frame clones alone and is incomplete. Of about 230,000 clones in the sample, about 86% are singletons; the top ten hold more than 6.5%. Sequences were obtained from peripheral blood. The receptors were gathered from a man in his forties or fifties with active or convalescent COVID-19.

The rearrangement joins TRBV3-1 (or the pseudogene TRBV3-2) to TRBJ1-2; 7 bases map to TRBD1. J gave up 3 bases and V 7 bases, and 2 bases lay outside the gene matches. The CDR3 consists of 12 residues. Germline lookup yields CDR1 LGHDT and CDR2 YNNKEL (reference sequence). CDR3 amino acids: CASTDRDYGYTF. CDR3 coding DNA: TGTGCCAGCACTGACAGGGACTATGGCTACACCTTC.

V is TRBV30 and J is TRBJ1-1; tentatively, D is TRBD1 (5 bases). The V and J ends lost 4 bases and 4 bases respectively, with 13 bases between them. CDR1 is GTSNPN, CDR2 SVGIG, per germline (reference sequence). This CDR3 comprises 13 residues. The CDR3 coding sequence is TGTGCCTGGACCCGTTCCGGGGGCACTGAAGCTTTCTTT. It specifies CAWTRSGGTEAFF.

V gene TRBV25-1 combines with J gene TRBJ2-7, with D possibly TRBD1 on 6 matching bases. CDR3 size: 11 residues. Germline values: CDR1 MGHDK, CDR2 SYGVNS. Trimming removed 10 bases from V and 7 bases from J, with 14 bases in between. The CDR3 nucleotides are TGTGCCAACTACTCCGGACAGGAGCAGTACTTC. Protein sequence: CANYSGQEQYF.

The chain joins TRBV24-1 to TRBJ2-3, with TRBD2 matching over 13 bases. CDR1 and CDR2 (germline): KGHDR, SFDVKD. V lost 7 bases, J lost 1 base, and 4 bases stayed unmatched. This CDR3 region has 16 residues. The CDR3 loop is CATSGTSGVGTDTQYF. The CDR3, as DNA: TGTGCCACCAGCGGGACTAGCGGGGTCGGCACAGATACGCAGTATTTT.

The table lists this clone with a few counts. V and J are TRBV7-2 and TRBJ1-1; D possibly corresponds to TRBD1 (5 bases). Germline V lookup: CDR1 SGHTA, CDR2 FQGNSA. Between the trimmed V and J ends, which lost 1 base and 2 bases, there was a span of 14 bases. The CDR3 has 16 residues. CDR3 coding DNA: TGTGCCAGCAGCTTAGACGGACGGGGGTCCAACACTGAAGCTTTCTTT. Translation: CASSLDGRGSNTEAFF.

This clone occurred a few times. The gene calls are TRBV19 and TRBJ1-2, with TRBD1 as a possible D gene (6 bases). Germline V lookup: CDR1 LNHDA, CDR2 SQIVND (reference sequence). The CDR3 has 14 amino acids. V lost 1 base and J 8 bases, leaving 14 bases between the germline ends. The CDR3 sequence is CASSIAVQGRGYTF. The CDR3 DNA reads as TGTGCCAGTAGTATAGCTGTACAGGGTCGCGGCTACACCTTC. The entire variable domain, with the rest obtained from reference TRBV19 and TRBJ1-2, is as follows: DGGITQSPKYLFRKEGQNVTLSCEQNLNHDAMYWYRQDPGQGLRLIYYSQIVNDFQKGDIAEGYSVSREKKESFPLTVTSAQKNPTAFYLCASSIAVQGRGYTFGSGTRLTVV.

This clone was observed a handful of times. The V gene is TRBV11-2, the J gene TRBJ2-3; TRBD1 aligns across 9 bases. With V trimmed by 4 bases and J by 0 bases, 8 bases remained unmatched. The CDR3 runs 17 residues. The germline CDR1 and CDR2 sequences are SGHAT and FQNNGV. The CDR3 region has the DNA TGTGCCAGCAGCTGGACAGGGGCCCCTGGAAGCACAGATACGCAGTATTTT. This codes for CASSWTGAPGSTDTQYF.

The V gene is TRBV18, the J gene TRBJ2-2; no reliable D call. The CDR3 consists of 12 residues. V lost 4 bases, J lost 5 bases, and 5 bases lay in between. The germline V gene encodes CDR1 KGHSH and CDR2 LQKENI. Here the CDR3 DNA reads TGTGCCAGCTCACTTCAGACCGGGGAGCTGTTTTTT. As protein: CASSLQTGELFF.

The chain joins TRBV18 to TRBJ2-3; the match to TRBD2 covers 10 bases. The germline V gene has CDR1 KGHSH and CDR2 LQKENI. This CDR3 spans 18 amino acids. The trim removed 0 bases at V and 0 bases at J, leaving 6 bases unmatched. This CDR3 reads CASSPPLAGETSTDTQYF. The CDR3 DNA reads TGTGCCAGCTCACCACCGCTAGCGGGAGAAACTAGCACAGATACGCAGTATTTT.

The chain links TRBV11-3 to TRBJ2-2, with 7 bases lining up with TRBD1. With V trimmed by 5 bases and J by 1 base, 13 bases remained unmatched. The germline gives CDR1 SGHNT, CDR2 YENEEA. The CDR3 runs 18 residues. CDR3 sequence reads: CASSPTTGQPRNTGELFF. The CDR3 DNA reads as TGTGCCAGCAGCCCGACTACGGGACAGCCGCGGAACACCGGGGAGCTGTTTTTT.

The CDR3 DNA reads as TGTGCCAGCAGAAATACAGGGGCAACTAATGAAAAACTGTTTTTT. Translation: CASRNTGATNEKLFF. This chain links TRBV6-5 with TRBJ1-4; 7 nucleotides line up with TRBD1. The V gene end was trimmed by 6 bases and the J gene end by 0 bases; junction bases not matched to a gene: 4. The CDR3 runs to 15 residues. Germline V gene data show CDR1 as MNHEY and CDR2 as SVGAGI.

The rearrangement uses TRBV7-9 and TRBJ1-4, with D perhaps matching TRBD1 (6 bases). V lost 5 bases and J 7 bases, leaving 17 bases between the germline ends. Germline CDR1 reads SEHNR; CDR2 reads FQNEAQ (reference sequence). CDR3 size: 15 residues. The DNA of the CDR3 is TGTGCCAGCAGCGCAACCGCGACAGGTCTTGAAAAACTGTTTTTT. Its protein is CASSATATGLEKLFF.

The rearrangement links TRBV9 to TRBJ2-3; unclear D gene. V was shortened by 2 bases and J by 2 bases, with 9 bases between the two germline ends. CDR1 and CDR2 from the germline V gene are SGDLS and YYNGEE. The CDR3 length is 14 residues. CDR3 region: CASSVGWVTDTQYF. Here the CDR3 DNA reads TGTGCCAGCAGCGTGGGCTGGGTCACAGATACGCAGTATTTT.

This clone turned up a few times. Other DNA sequences within the sample encode an identical CDR3. The V gene is TRBV7-9, the J gene TRBJ1-2, with 9 bases fitting TRBD1. Per the germline V gene, CDR1 is SEHNR and CDR2 is FQNEAQ (reference sequence). The CDR3 contains 14 residues. V lost 3 bases to trimming and J lost 4 bases; unmatched junction nucleotides: 3. The CDR3 DNA sequence: TGTGCCAGCAGCTTGGACAGGGGAGGCTATGGCTACACCTTC. This sequence encodes CASSLDRGGYGYTF.

The CDR3 DNA follows: TGCGCCAGCAGCCGTCGACCGGGACAGCCGACGTTGGATACGCAGTATTTT. It translates to CASSRRPGQPTLDTQYF. The chain carries TRBV4-1 and TRBJ2-3, with 7 positions matching TRBD1. CDR3 size: 17 residues. Germline V gene lookup returns CDR1 MGHRA and CDR2 YSYEKL. V lost 4 bases, J lost 6 bases, and 16 bases stayed unmatched.

The chain employs TRBV5-1 and TRBJ2-7; the D gene is possibly TRBD2 (5 bases). Deletions cut 1 base from V and 5 bases from J, with 13 bases between. The CDR3 totals 14 residues. Germline lookup yields CDR1 SGHRS and CDR2 YFSETQ. Here the CDR3 reads CASSLWGERDEQYF. As DNA, the CDR3 is TGCGCCAGCAGCTTGTGGGGAGAACGAGACGAGCAGTACTTC.

The J gene is TRBJ2-7, the V gene TRBV6-6; TRBD1 matches 8 bases. The length of the CDR3 is 14 residues. V was pared by 8 bases and J by 2 bases, with 8 bases of the junction left unmatched. Germline CDR1 reads MNHNY; CDR2 reads SVGAGI (reference sequence). CDR3 sequence: CASQETGVAYEQYF. CDR3 coding DNA: TGTGCCAGCCAAGAGACAGGGGTCGCCTACGAGCAGTACTTC.

The chain carries TRBV9 and TRBJ2-2, with 7 bases identical to TRBD1. Losses at the gene ends were 4 bases for V and 0 bases for J; bases not matched to a gene: 6. Germline lookup yields CDR1 SGDLS and CDR2 YYNGEE. This CDR3 is built from 16 residues. The DNA of the CDR3 is TGTGCCAGCAGCATTCGGGACAGACCGAACACCGGGGAGCTGTTTTTT. It encodes CASSIRDRPNTGELFF.

This chain uses TRBV30 with TRBJ2-1; 14 bases align to TRBD2. The germline gives CDR1 GTSNPN, CDR2 SVGIG (reference sequence). V dropped 4 bases and J dropped 6; count of bases not matched to a gene: 14. This CDR3 has 18 residues. In DNA form, the CDR3 reads TGTGCCTGGATACATAGGATCGCGGGACTAGCGGGAGTCAATGAGCAGTTCTTC. It is translated as CAWIHRIAGLAGVNEQFF. Using reference TRBV30 and TRBJ2-1 for the parts outside the CDR3, the full variable domain is SQTIHQWPATLVQPVGSPLSLECTVEGTSNPNLYWYRQAAGRGLQLLFYSVGIGQISSEVPQNLSASRPQDRQFILSSKKLLLSDSGFYLCAWIHRIAGLAGVNEQFFGPGTRLTVL.

The gene calls are TRBV19 and TRBJ2-1, with 14 bases fitting TRBD2. V shed 5 bases and J 7 bases; nucleotides not matched to a gene: 7. CDR1 and CDR2 from the germline V gene are LNHDA and SQIVND (reference sequence). This CDR3 has 16 residues. CDR3 loop: CASSPLGLAGENEQFF. CDR3 DNA: TGTGCCAGTAGTCCACTGGGACTAGCGGGAGAGAATGAGCAGTTCTTC.